Presented here are 22 T cell receptor beta chains from one specimen sequenced in a study of blood T cell repertoires in COVID-19. Method: immunoSEQ multiplex PCR; TCRdb's copy keeps in-frame clones and lacks some. The repertoire holds under 250,000 clones, with about 80% as singletons. What was sequenced was peripheral blood. These receptor sequences come from a middle-aged woman with active or convalescent COVID-19.

The V gene is TRBV24-1, the J gene TRBJ2-7, with D perhaps matching TRBD1 (6 bases). Germline CDR1 and CDR2: KGHDR and SFDVKD. Trimming took 4 bases from V and 2 from J, leaving 26 bases between them. The CDR3 covers 19 residues. CDR3 sequence (DNA): TGTGCCACCAGTGACCCCGGGACACACTGCCATTCCACCCCCTACGAGCAGTACTTC. This codes for CATSDPGTHCHSTPYEQYF.

The rearrangement uses TRBV27 and TRBJ2-7, with D possibly matching TRBD2 (6 bases). CDR3 size: 14 residues. Trimming removed 5 bases at V and 7 bases at J, with 18 bases between. Germline values: CDR1 MNHEY, CDR2 SMNVEV (reference sequence). CDR3 residues: CASSRTTPLGEQYF. CDR3 DNA sequence: TGTGCCAGCAGTCGGACTACCCCATTGGGGGAGCAGTACTTC.

The rearrangement links TRBV27 to TRBJ2-5; weak D call: TRBD2 (6 bases). With 5 bases removed from V and 0 bases from J, the gap between germline ends came to 10 bases. This CDR3 spans 14 amino acids. Per germline, CDR1 MNHEY and CDR2 SMNVEV (reference sequence). The chain's CDR3 is CASSGTPYQETQYF. CDR3 in DNA: TGTGCCAGCAGTGGGACTCCGTACCAAGAGACCCAGTACTTC.

This clone appeared once. Distinct nucleotide sequences in the sample also encode this CDR3. V is TRBV7-3 and J is TRBJ2-4, with 10 bases aligning to TRBD1. From germline, CDR1 is SGHTA and CDR2 FQGTGA. J gave up 5 bases and V 6 bases, and 4 bases lay outside the gene matches. This CDR3 has 14 amino acids. The CDR3 nucleotides are TGTGCCAGCAGACCAGGACAGGGGGAAAACATTCAGTACTTC. Translating it yields CASRPGQGENIQYF.

The gene calls are TRBV9 and TRBJ1-2, with a weak D call TRBD1 (6 bases). CDR1 and CDR2 from the germline V gene are SGDLS and YYNGEE. The CDR3 is made up of 15 amino acids. V was clipped by 4 bases and J by 6 bases, with 19 bases between them. The chain's CDR3 is CASSSLYRDNHGYTF. Written as DNA, the CDR3 is TGTGCCAGCAGCTCACTTTACCGGGACAACCATGGCTACACCTTC.

This clone was found a few times. The CDR3 sequence: CASSLWGQGSSGNTIYF. The CDR3 coding sequence is TGCGCCAGCAGCTTGTGGGGACAGGGAAGCTCTGGAAACACCATATATTTT. J is TRBJ1-3 and V is TRBV5-1; 9 nucleotides line up with TRBD1. V was pared by 1 base and J by 0 bases, with 5 bases of the junction left unmatched. This CDR3 region has 17 residues. The germline V gene encodes CDR1 SGHRS and CDR2 YFSETQ. Complete variable domain (other parts from reference TRBV5-1 and TRBJ1-3): KAGVTQTPRYLIKTRGQQVTLSCSPISGHRSVSWYQQTPGQGLQFLFEYFSETQRNKGNFPGRFSGRQFSNSRSEMNVSTLELGDSALYLCASSLWGQGSSGNTIYFGEGSWLTVV.

The chain carries TRBV6-5 and TRBJ1-5; 7 bases fit TRBD1. The CDR3 runs to 15 residues. V shed 7 bases, J shed 3 bases, and the junction held 9 bases outside the gene matches. In germline, CDR1 is MNHEY, CDR2 SVGAGI. CDR3 nucleotide sequence: TGTGCCAGCACAAGGGACAGAATAATCAATCAGCCCCAGCATTTT. Protein product: CASTRDRIINQPQHF.

The chain links TRBV28 to TRBJ1-4; tentatively, D is TRBD1 (5 bases). The V end was cut by 2 bases, the J end by 7 bases, with 11 bases between. Germline lookup yields CDR1 MDHEN and CDR2 SYDVKM. The CDR3 sequence is 14 residues long. The CDR3 DNA follows: TGTGCCAGCAGTTTAGTGGGACTCGGTGAAAAACTGTTTTTT. This gives the protein CASSLVGLGEKLFF.

This chain uses TRBV19 with TRBJ2-7, with 11 bases that match TRBD1. V lost 5 bases and J lost 3; bases outside the gene matches: 6. Germline V gives CDR1 LNHDA, CDR2 SQIVND (reference sequence). The CDR3 consists of 15 residues. The CDR3 region is CASSSQGTGGYEQYF. In DNA form, the CDR3 reads TGTGCCAGTAGTTCCCAGGGGACAGGGGGCTACGAGCAGTACTTC.

For this clone: Other DNA sequences in the same sample also yield this CDR3. This chain joins TRBV27 and TRBJ2-7; 9 nucleotides line up with TRBD1. Germline V CDR1 and CDR2: MNHEY, SMNVEV (reference sequence). The CDR3 runs 15 residues. With 1 base clipped from V and 3 bases from J, the junction kept 4 bases outside the gene matches. The CDR3 sequence is CASSLLGQGLYEQYF. In nucleotides, the CDR3 is TGTGCCAGCAGTTTATTGGGACAGGGCCTCTACGAGCAGTACTTC.

The V call is TRBV24-1, the J call TRBJ2-2; 8 bases fit TRBD2. The V gene end was trimmed by 3 bases and the J gene end by 6 bases; junction bases not matched to a gene: 11. The length of the CDR3 is 17 residues. Germline CDR1 and CDR2: KGHDR and SFDVKD. Written as DNA, the CDR3 is TGTGCCACCAGTGATCCGTCCGGGGGGGAACGTCCCGGGGAGCTGTTTTTT. Protein sequence: CATSDPSGGERPGELFF.

The chain is built from TRBV5-4 and TRBJ2-5, with TRBD1 matching over 9 bases. CDR1 and CDR2 from the germline V gene are SGHNT and YYREEE (reference sequence). The V and J ends lost 2 bases and 1 base, in that order; junction bases with no gene match: 6. The CDR3 runs to 16 residues. Here the CDR3 DNA reads TGTGCCAGCAGCTTTGGGACAGGGCTCCTCCAAGAGACCCAGTACTTC. It codes for CASSFGTGLLQETQYF.

The chain couples TRBV19 to TRBJ1-2; D not resolved. In germline, CDR1 is LNHDA, CDR2 SQIVND (reference sequence). V was shortened by 7 bases and J by 4 bases, with 10 bases between the two germline ends. The CDR3 sequence is 12 residues long. DNA for the CDR3: TGTGCCAGTAACCAGGCTACCTATGGCTACACCTTC. This sequence encodes CASNQATYGYTF.

The chain uses TRBV19 and TRBJ2-3; 8 nucleotides line up with TRBD2. This CDR3 is 17 amino acids long. With 6 bases clipped from V and 1 base from J, the junction kept 12 bases outside the gene matches. CDR1 and CDR2 from the germline V gene are LNHDA and SQIVND (reference sequence). The chain's CDR3 is CASSGRREGAGTDTQYF. The CDR3 nucleotides read TGTGCCAGTAGCGGTCGACGGGAGGGCGCGGGCACAGATACGCAGTATTTT.

The V call is TRBV3-1 (or the pseudogene TRBV3-2), the J call TRBJ1-2, with 7 bases aligning to TRBD1. CDR3 size: 15 residues. In germline, CDR1 is LGHDT, CDR2 YNNKEL (reference sequence). Trimming removed 3 bases from V and 1 base from J; junction bases left unmatched: 5. CDR3 DNA: TGTGCCAGCAGCCAGACAGGGCCCCTTAACTATGGCTACACCTTC. Amino acids: CASSQTGPLNYGYTF.

CDR3 sequence (DNA): TGTGCCAGCAGCTTAACCGGACAGGGGTGGAACGAGCAGTACTTC. Encoded protein: CASSLTGQGWNEQYF. The rearrangement uses TRBV11-2 and TRBJ2-7; TRBD1 agrees at 9 bases. The germline V gene has CDR1 SGHAT and CDR2 FQNNGV. The CDR3 covers 15 residues. The V and J ends lost 2 bases and 5 bases, in that order; junction bases with no gene match: 7.

V usage is TRBV10-3 and J usage is TRBJ2-7; 8 bases fit TRBD2. Trimming removed 5 bases from V and 1 base from J; junction bases left unmatched: 7. Germline CDR1 and CDR2: ENHRY and SYGVKD. The CDR3 covers 15 residues. The CDR3 reads CAISPGGPGSYEQYF. CDR3 in DNA: TGTGCCATCAGTCCGGGAGGGCCCGGTTCCTACGAGCAGTACTTC.

This clone has a single count. The CDR3 DNA reads as TGTGCCAGCAGTCACAGGGGGCCTGGAAACACCATATATTTT. This gives the protein CASSHRGPGNTIYF. The chain couples TRBV2 to TRBJ1-3; TRBD1 matches 9 bases. The germline CDR1 and CDR2 sequences are SNHLY and FYNNEI. With V trimmed by 5 bases and J by 2 bases, 1 base remained unmatched. This CDR3 has 14 amino acids.

The gene calls are TRBV2 and TRBJ1-1; 9 nucleotides line up with TRBD1. This CDR3 has 13 residues. CDR1 SNHLY and CDR2 FYNNEI come from the germline V gene. J gave up 1 base and V 9 bases, and 3 bases lay outside the gene matches. This CDR3 reads CARWDRANTEAFF. As DNA, the CDR3 is TGTGCCAGATGGGACAGGGCGAACACTGAAGCTTTCTTT. The variable domain in full, completed from reference TRBV2 and TRBJ1-1, reads EPEVTQTPSHQVTQMGQEVILRCVPISNHLYFYWYRQILGQKVEFLVSFYNNEISEKSEIFDDQFSVERPDGSNFTLKIRSTKLEDSAMYFCARWDRANTEAFFGQGTRLTVV.

The gene calls are TRBV6-5 and TRBJ1-2; unclear D gene. Germline-derived CDR1 and CDR2 are MNHEY and SVGAGI. The CDR3 is 14 residues long. V was shortened by 0 bases and J by 1 base, with 6 bases between the two germline ends. The CDR3 nucleotides are TGTGCCAGCAGTTACTCGAGGAATAACTATGGCTACACCTTC. This sequence encodes CASSYSRNNYGYTF.

The gene calls are TRBV7-2 and TRBJ2-1, with 10 bases aligning to TRBD2. Germline loops: CDR1 SGHTA, CDR2 FQGNSA. The CDR3 totals 16 residues. The ends lost 3 bases at V and 8 bases at J; junction bases unmatched: 10. CDR3 in amino acids: CASSFARTSGFDEQFF. CDR3 DNA: TGTGCCAGCAGCTTCGCAAGGACTAGCGGTTTCGATGAGCAGTTCTTC.

The V and J genes are TRBV27 and TRBJ2-7; unclear D gene. Germline V gives CDR1 MNHEY, CDR2 SMNVEV (reference sequence). Between the trimmed V and J ends, which lost 4 bases and 7 bases, there was a span of 17 bases. CDR3 length equals 14 residues. In DNA, the CDR3 is TGTGCCAGCAGTTCACGTCCGGATTTGAGGGAGCAGTACTTC. Its protein is CASSSRPDLREQYF.